This T cell receptor (beta chain) was identified during a study of monozygotic twins with inflammatory bowel disease. This CDR3 comprises 13 residues. The V gene's germline CDR1 is MNHEY and CDR2 SVGAGI. Overall study findings and caveats: Data gave no support to a single strong signal or clonotype associated with IBD.

As concerns this clonotype: Its antigen remains unidentified.

TCRdb reworked the 5' RACE reads into one entry per CDR3 protein, no DNA. This listing includes about 440,000 distinct CDR3 sequences. The sequenced sample was blood. This clonotype was sampled from a human donor with ulcerative colitis or Crohn's disease, or a healthy co-twin of an affected twin (not recorded which). The genes are TRBV6-5 and TRBJ2-7. This CDR3 reads CASSSSMAYEQYF.